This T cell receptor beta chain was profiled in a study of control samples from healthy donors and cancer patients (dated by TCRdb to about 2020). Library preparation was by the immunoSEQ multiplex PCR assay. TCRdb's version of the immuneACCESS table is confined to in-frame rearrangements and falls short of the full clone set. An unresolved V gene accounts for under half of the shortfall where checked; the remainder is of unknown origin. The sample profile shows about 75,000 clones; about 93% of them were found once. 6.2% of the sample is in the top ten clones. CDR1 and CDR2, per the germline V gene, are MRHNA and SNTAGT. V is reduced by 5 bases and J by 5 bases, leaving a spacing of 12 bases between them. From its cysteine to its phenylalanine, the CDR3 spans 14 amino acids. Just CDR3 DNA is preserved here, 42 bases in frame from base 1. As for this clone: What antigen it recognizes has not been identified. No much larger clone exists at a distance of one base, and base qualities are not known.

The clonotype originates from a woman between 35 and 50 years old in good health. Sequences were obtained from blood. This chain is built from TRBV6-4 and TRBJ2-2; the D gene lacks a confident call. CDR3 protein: CASSTDTTTGELFF. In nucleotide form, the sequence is TGTGCCAGCAGTACCGACACGACTACCGGGGAGCTGTTTTTT.